A selection of T cell receptor beta chains follows, all from one sample in a study of control samples from healthy donors and cancer patients. Assay: immunoSEQ multiplex PCR; the TCRdb copy retains only in-frame clones and omits some. The table lists about 110,000 clones, 82% of them singletons. Input material: blood. The source of these receptors is a man aged 18 to 30 in good health. The CDR3 runs from the conserved cysteine through the conserved F or W. Each record gives: V gene, J gene, CDR3 length, clone size, D gene, CDR3 protein, CDR3 DNA. The D gene is left open where the match is weak. The listing skips clone size in some rows; elsewhere it reads once, few, many or a size class.

V: TRBV25-1; J: TRBJ2-6; length: 18; size: few; D: TRBD1; CDR3: CASSGDRGFNSGANVLTF; DNA: TGTGCCAGCAGTGGGGACAGGGGTTTCAACTCTGGGGCCAACGTCCTGACTTTC
V: TRBV2; J: TRBJ2-7; length: 12; size: NA; D: TRBD1; CDR3: CASGQGAGEQYF; DNA: TGTGCCTCGGGACAGGGAGCGGGCGAGCAGTACTTC
V: TRBV4-1; J: TRBJ1-6; length: 14; size: few; D: NA; CDR3: CASSQGAYNSPLHF; DNA: TGCGCCAGCAGCCAAGGGGCCTATAATTCACCCCTCCACTTT
V: TRBV5-6; J: TRBJ2-7; length: 14; size: NA; D: TRBD1; CDR3: CASSLKGATYEQYF; DNA: TGTGCCAGCAGCTTGAAGGGGGCTACCTACGAGCAGTACTTC
V: TRBV9; J: TRBJ2-3; length: 14; size: NA; D: TRBD1; CDR3: CASSSTTGGWTQYF; DNA: TGTGCCAGCAGCTCCACCACAGGGGGATGGACGCAGTATTTT
V: TRBV2; J: TRBJ1-1; length: 15; size: NA; D: NA; CDR3: CASSKEEGRNTEAFF; DNA: TGTGCCAGCAGTAAGGAGGAGGGGCGGAACACTGAAGCTTTCTTT
V: TRBV7-8; J: TRBJ1-1; length: 16; size: NA; D: NA; CDR3: CASSDPRGGWNTEAFF; DNA: TGTGCCAGCAGCGATCCCCGGGGAGGGTGGAACACTGAAGCTTTCTTT
V: TRBV19; J: TRBJ2-3; length: 17; size: NA; D: TRBD2; CDR3: CASSRTSGGSRADTQYF; DNA: TGTGCCAGTAGTCGGACTAGCGGGGGGTCGAGGGCAGATACGCAGTATTTT
V: TRBV7-2; J: TRBJ1-2; length: 14; size: NA; D: TRBD1; CDR3: CASSLATTGKGYTF; DNA: TGTGCCAGCAGCTTAGCCACGACAGGGAAGGGCTACACCTTC
V: TRBV7-9; J: TRBJ1-4; length: 18; size: NA; D: TRBD1; CDR3: CASSGLLRGTGEIEKLFF; DNA: TGTGCCAGCAGCGGGTTACTACGGGGGACAGGGGAAATTGAAAAACTGTTTTTT
V: TRBV28; J: TRBJ1-1; length: 16; size: NA; D: NA; CDR3: CASRTLQKSLNTEAFF; DNA: TGTGCCAGCAGAACTCTCCAGAAAAGCTTGAACACTGAAGCTTTCTTT
V: TRBV27; J: TRBJ2-4; length: 13; size: NA; D: NA; CDR3: CASSLDVTGIQYF; DNA: TGTGCCAGCAGTTTGGACGTCACGGGCATTCAGTACTTC
V: TRBV7-2; J: TRBJ1-2; length: 15; size: NA; D: TRBD1; CDR3: CASSFPKTGDYGYTF; DNA: TGTGCCAGCAGCTTTCCAAAGACAGGGGACTATGGCTACACCTTC
V: TRBV11-2; J: TRBJ1-5; length: 13; size: NA; D: NA; CDR3: CASSFTENQPQHF; DNA: TGTGCCAGCAGCTTTACAGAGAATCAGCCCCAGCATTTT
V: TRBV5-1; J: TRBJ1-2; length: 16; size: NA; D: TRBD1; CDR3: CASSSRAVGQGYGYTF; DNA: TGCGCCAGCAGCTCGAGGGCTGTGGGACAGGGGTATGGCTACACCTTC